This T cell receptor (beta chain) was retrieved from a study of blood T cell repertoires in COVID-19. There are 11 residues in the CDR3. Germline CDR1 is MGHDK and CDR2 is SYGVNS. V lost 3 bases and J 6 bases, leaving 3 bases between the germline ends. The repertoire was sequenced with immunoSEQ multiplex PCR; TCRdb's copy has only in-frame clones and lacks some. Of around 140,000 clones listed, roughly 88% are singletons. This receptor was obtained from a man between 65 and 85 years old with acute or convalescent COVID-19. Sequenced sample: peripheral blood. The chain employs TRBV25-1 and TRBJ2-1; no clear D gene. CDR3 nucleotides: TGTGCCAGCAGTGACAGCAATGAGCAGTTCTTC. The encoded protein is CASSDSNEQFF.